This T cell receptor (beta chain) emerged from a study of blood T cell repertoires in COVID-19. For the study at large: Sites in the United States, Italy and Spain provided acute and convalescent COVID-19 samples. Sources were T cells, B-cell-depleted T cells, or PBMCs; the material itself was cDNA or gDNA.

The CDR3 runs to 14 residues. In germline, CDR1 is MNHEY, CDR2 SMNVEV (reference sequence). V lost 5 bases, J lost 0 bases, and 11 bases lay in between. Sequenced by immunoSEQ multiplex PCR; TCRdb stores in-frame clones only, minus some. The data show about 35,000 clones, around 87% seen once. This clonotype was obtained from a man older than 75 with active COVID-19. The sequencing sample was made of peripheral blood. V and J are TRBV27 and TRBJ2-7, with a weak D call TRBD1 (6 bases). The CDR3 region is CASSADRTSYEQYF. CDR3 coding DNA: TGTGCCAGCAGTGCTGACAGGACCTCCTACGAGCAGTACTTC.